Listed below are T cell receptor beta chains from one sample, sequenced in a study of blood T cell repertoires in COVID-19. Using immunoSEQ multiplex PCR, the repertoire was profiled, and TCRdb retains in-frame clones only, with some absent. The sample includes roughly 180,000 clones, around 88% of them seen just once. The sample was PBMCs or T cells enriched from blood (not recorded which). These receptor sequences come from a woman in her forties or fifties in a cohort exposed to, infected with or recovered from COVID-19 (not recorded which). The CDR3 runs from the conserved cysteine through the conserved F or W. The D gene is left open where the match is weak. Size tells how often a clone was seen (once, few, many) or the class of an expanded clone, and some rows leave it out.

D | size | J | V | CDR3 | DNA
- | - | TRBJ1-5 | TRBV2 | CASRDSMQPQHF | TGTGCCAGCAGGGACAGTATGCAGCCCCAGCATTTT
- | - | TRBJ2-3 | TRBV18 | CASSPPSEAGIRDTQYF | TGTGCCAGCTCACCACCGTCTGAGGCAGGGATCCGGGATACGCAGTATTTT
- | - | TRBJ1-1 | TRBV29-1 | CSVGSGESEAFF | TGCAGCGTTGGTTCGGGGGAGAGTGAAGCTTTCTTT
TRBD2 | - | TRBJ2-7 | TRBV6-2/TRBV6-3 | CASSRIPGLGPLEQYF | TGTGCCAGCAGTAGGATCCCGGGACTAGGCCCTCTGGAGCAGTACTTC
- | once | TRBJ2-3 | TRBV3-1/TRBV3-2 | CASSPNIYGTQYF | TGTGCCAGCAGCCCGAATATATACGGTACGCAGTATTTT
- | - | TRBJ2-5 | TRBV10-3 | CAISERGAQETQYF | TGTGCCATCAGTGAACGTGGGGCCCAAGAGACCCAGTACTTC
- | - | TRBJ2-7 | TRBV28 | CASSGTRTTYEQYF | TGTGCCAGCAGTGGTACACGTACCACCTACGAGCAGTACTTC
TRBD2 | - | TRBJ2-1 | TRBV4-1 | CASSPGGAGGSNEQFF | TGCGCCAGCAGCCCCGGGGGGGCTGGCGGGAGCAATGAGCAGTTCTTC
- | once | TRBJ2-7 | TRBV2 | CASSEMFGGLSDEQYF | TGTGCCAGCAGTGAAATGTTCGGAGGCTTGAGTGACGAGCAGTACTTC
TRBD1 | - | TRBJ1-5 | TRBV10-3 | CAISLDRAGGQPQHF | TGTGCCATCAGTCTAGACAGGGCCGGAGGGCAGCCCCAGCATTTT
- | few | TRBJ1-2 | TRBV3-1/TRBV3-2 | CASSQGGHYGYTF | TGTGCCAGCAGCCAAGGGGGCCACTATGGCTACACCTTC
- | - | TRBJ2-3 | TRBV18 | CASSPKLLDTQYF | TGTGCCAGCTCACCAAAACTCTTGGATACGCAGTATTTT
- | - | TRBJ1-4 | TRBV28 | CASRVTGGAMLGKLFF | TGTGCCAGCAGGGTTACCGGGGGAGCGATGTTGGGAAAACTGTTTTTT
- | - | TRBJ2-2 | TRBV5-4 | CASSVGAAGELFF | TGTGCCAGCAGCGTAGGGGCGGCCGGGGAGCTGTTTTTT
TRBD2 | - | TRBJ2-7 | TRBV5-6 | CASSFGGRTTYEQYF | TGTGCCAGCAGCTTTGGCGGGAGAACAACCTACGAGCAGTACTTC
- | - | TRBJ2-1 | TRBV28 | CASSFSEAFAEFF | TGTGCCAGCAGCTTCTCAGAGGCCTTCGCGGAGTTCTTC
TRBD1 | - | TRBJ2-7 | TRBV6-6 | CASSSRDRIYEQYF | TGTGCCAGCAGTTCGAGGGACAGGATCTACGAGCAGTACTTC
- | - | TRBJ1-5 | TRBV2 | CASKYRANQPQHF | TGTGCCAGCAAGTACAGGGCTAATCAGCCCCAGCATTTT
- | - | TRBJ2-1 | TRBV5-1 | CASSLEQGYNEQFF | TGCGCCAGCAGCTTGGAACAGGGCTACAATGAGCAGTTCTTC
TRBD2 | - | TRBJ2-3 | TRBV3-1/TRBV3-2 | CASSQGGTSGATGLDTQYF | TGTGCCAGCAGCCAAGGAGGGACTAGCGGGGCCACCGGTTTAGATACGCAGTATTTT
- | few | TRBJ1-2 | TRBV7-9 | CASSLKWQGDGYTF | TGTGCCAGCAGCTTGAAGTGGCAGGGTGATGGCTACACCTTC
- | few | TRBJ2-7 | TRBV7-3 | CASSLTGTYEQYF | TGTGCCAGCAGCTTAACTGGCACCTACGAGCAGTACTTC
- | - | TRBJ1-2 | TRBV12-3/TRBV12-4 | CASSGGGGYTF | TGTGCCAGCAGTGGGGGGGGCGGCTACACCTTC
TRBD1 | - | TRBJ1-1 | TRBV6-5 | CASRIGGVATEAFF | TGTGCCAGCAGAATAGGGGGCGTTGCCACTGAAGCTTTCTTT
- | few | TRBJ2-2 | TRBV2 | CASSEGDSRGYTGELFF | TGTGCCAGCAGTGAAGGGGACAGTCGGGGGTACACCGGGGAGCTGTTTTTT
TRBD1 | - | TRBJ1-3 | TRBV7-9 | CASSLAWTGVGNTIYF | TGTGCCAGCAGCTTAGCCTGGACAGGGGTAGGAAACACCATATATTTT
- | - | TRBJ1-5 | TRBV25-1 | CASSEGLFQPQHF | TGTGCCAGCAGTGAGGGCCTGTTTCAGCCCCAGCATTTT
TRBD2 | few | TRBJ2-1 | TRBV5-1 | CASSLLSGSLNEQFF | TGCGCCAGCAGCTTACTTAGCGGGAGCCTTAATGAGCAGTTCTTC
TRBD2 | - | TRBJ2-7 | TRBV6-5 | CASSRREGSYEQYF | TGTGCCAGCAGTCGGCGGGAGGGCTCCTACGAGCAGTACTTC
TRBD1 | - | TRBJ2-1 | TRBV18 | CASSPRLTGDGYEQFF | TGTGCCAGCTCACCAAGGCTCACAGGGGATGGGTATGAGCAGTTCTTC
- | - | TRBJ1-1 | TRBV10-3 | CAISESPGITEAFF | TGTGCCATCAGTGAGTCCCCAGGTATCACTGAAGCTTTCTTT
- | - | TRBJ1-4 | TRBV6-5 | CASSPRAREKLFF | TGTGCCAGCAGCCCCAGGGCCCGGGAAAAACTGTTTTTT
TRBD2 | - | TRBJ2-3 | TRBV30 | CAWSSGAGNTDTQYF | TGTGCCTGGAGTTCGGGAGCGGGGAACACAGATACGCAGTATTTT
TRBD1 | few | TRBJ2-5 | TRBV5-1 | CATDREETQYF | TGCGCCACCGACAGGGAAGAGACCCAGTACTTC